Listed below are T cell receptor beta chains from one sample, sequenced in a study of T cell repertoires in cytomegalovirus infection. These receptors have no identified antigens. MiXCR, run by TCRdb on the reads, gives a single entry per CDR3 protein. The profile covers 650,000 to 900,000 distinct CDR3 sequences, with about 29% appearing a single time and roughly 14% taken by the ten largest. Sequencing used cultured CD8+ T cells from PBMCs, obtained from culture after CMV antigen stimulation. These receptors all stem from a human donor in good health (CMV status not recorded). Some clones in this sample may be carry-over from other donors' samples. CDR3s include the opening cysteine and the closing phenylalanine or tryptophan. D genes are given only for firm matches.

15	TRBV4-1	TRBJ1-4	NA	CASSEARDLSEKLFF
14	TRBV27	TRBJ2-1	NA	CASSLQAGLGEQFF
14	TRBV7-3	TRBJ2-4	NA	CASSLEVAKNIQYF
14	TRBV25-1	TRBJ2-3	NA	CASSEFSLTDTQYF
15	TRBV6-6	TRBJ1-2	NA	CASSYSQPSTYGYTF
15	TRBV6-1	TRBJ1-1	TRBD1	CASSGSGGWHTEAFF
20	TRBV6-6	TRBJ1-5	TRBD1	CASSPRIGQGLEDGLIPQHF
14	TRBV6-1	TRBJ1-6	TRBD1	CASSADRGGSPLHF
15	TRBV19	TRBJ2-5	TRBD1	CASSVPTGGQETQYF
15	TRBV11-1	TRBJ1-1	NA	CASSASGHGNTEAFF
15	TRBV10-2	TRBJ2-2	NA	CASSQASAGNGELFF
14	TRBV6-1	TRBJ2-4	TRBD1	CASSRGQLGDIQYF
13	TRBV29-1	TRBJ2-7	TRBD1	CSVGGGSSYEQYF
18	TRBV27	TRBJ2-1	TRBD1	CAVLLADRAPSSYNEQFF
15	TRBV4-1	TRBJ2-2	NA	CASSQGEWYTGELFF
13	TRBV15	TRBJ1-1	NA	CATSRGWGSEAFF
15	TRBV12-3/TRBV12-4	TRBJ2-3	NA	CASSPSGALTDTQYF
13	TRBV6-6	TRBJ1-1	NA	CASSYGRSGEAFF
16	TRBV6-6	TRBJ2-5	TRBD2	CASTSVTSGGWETQYF
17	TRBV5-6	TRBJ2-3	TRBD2	CASSLTSGGDSTDTQYF
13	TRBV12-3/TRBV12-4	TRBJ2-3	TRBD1	CASRTGGIDTQYF
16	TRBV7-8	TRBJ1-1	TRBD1	CASSLARDRWNTEAFF
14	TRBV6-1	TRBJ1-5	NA	CATEWGASNQPQHF
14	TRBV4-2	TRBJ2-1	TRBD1	CASSQQTGVWEQFF
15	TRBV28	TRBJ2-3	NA	CASSLSKTRTDTQYF
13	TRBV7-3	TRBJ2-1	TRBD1	CASSSDRNNEQFF
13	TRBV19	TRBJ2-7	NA	CASSPGHLYEQYF
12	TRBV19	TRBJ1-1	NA	CASSIPGAEAFF
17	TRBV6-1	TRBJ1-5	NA	CASSEWGQGDSNQPQHF
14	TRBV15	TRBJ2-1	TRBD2	CATSVEGGSNEQFF
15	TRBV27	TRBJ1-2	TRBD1	CASSGDRGAGYGYTF
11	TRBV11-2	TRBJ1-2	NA	CASSLGHGYTF